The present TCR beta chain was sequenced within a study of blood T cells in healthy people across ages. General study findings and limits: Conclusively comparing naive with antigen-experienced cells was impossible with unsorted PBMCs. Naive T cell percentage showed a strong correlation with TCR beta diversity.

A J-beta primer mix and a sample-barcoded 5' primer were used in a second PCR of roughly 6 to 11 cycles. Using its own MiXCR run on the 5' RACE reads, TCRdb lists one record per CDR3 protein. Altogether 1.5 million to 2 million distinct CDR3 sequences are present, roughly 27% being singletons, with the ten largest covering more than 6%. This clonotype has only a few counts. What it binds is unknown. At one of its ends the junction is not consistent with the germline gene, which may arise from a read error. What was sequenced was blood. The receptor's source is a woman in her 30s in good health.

The CDR3, as DNA: TGTGTCAGCAGCGTTACTAGCGGGACAGATACGCAGTATTTT. It is translated as CVSSVTSGTDTQYF. The J gene is TRBJ2-3, the V gene TRBV9, with 9 bases fitting TRBD2. In germline, CDR1 is SGDLS, CDR2 YYNGEE. The CDR3 loop spans 14 amino acids. The variable domain in full, completed from reference TRBV9 and TRBJ2-3, reads DSGVTQTPKHLITATGQRVTLRCSPRSGDLSVYWYQQSLDQGLQFLIQYYNGEERAKGNILERFSAQQFPDLHSELNLSSLELGDSALYFCVSSVTSGTDTQYFGPGTRLTVL.